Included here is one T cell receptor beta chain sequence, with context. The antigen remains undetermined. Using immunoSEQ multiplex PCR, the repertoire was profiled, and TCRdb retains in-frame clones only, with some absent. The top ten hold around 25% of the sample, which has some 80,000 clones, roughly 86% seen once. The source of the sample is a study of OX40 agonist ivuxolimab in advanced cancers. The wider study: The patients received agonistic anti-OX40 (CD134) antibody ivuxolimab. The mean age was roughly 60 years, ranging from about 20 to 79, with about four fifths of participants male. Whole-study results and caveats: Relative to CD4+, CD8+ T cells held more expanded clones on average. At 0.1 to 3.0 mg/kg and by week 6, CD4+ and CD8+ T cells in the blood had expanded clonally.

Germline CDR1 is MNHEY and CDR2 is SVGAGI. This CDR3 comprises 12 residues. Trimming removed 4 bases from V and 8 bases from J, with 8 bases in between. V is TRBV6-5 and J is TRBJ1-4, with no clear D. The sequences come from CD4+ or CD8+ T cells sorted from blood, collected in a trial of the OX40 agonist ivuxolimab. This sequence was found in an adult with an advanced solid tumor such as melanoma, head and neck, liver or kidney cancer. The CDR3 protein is CASSFAGEKLFF. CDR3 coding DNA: TGTGCCAGCAGTTTTGCGGGGGAAAAACTGTTTTTT.